Each of the 9 T cell receptor beta chains below was sequenced from the same sample in a study of blood T cell repertoires in COVID-19 (dated by TCRdb to 2018 to 2021). Libraries came from the immunoSEQ multiplex PCR assay. TCRdb mirrors the immuneACCESS table, restricted to in-frame sequences. Some clones are absent from its copies; in checked studies, under half trace to an unresolved V gene, and the reason for the others is unknown. Recorded for this sample are around 95,000 clones; 81% of them occurred a single time. About 10% of the sample is in the top ten clones. Material for sequencing was peripheral blood. The receptors derive from an elderly woman with acute or convalescent COVID-19.

The V and J genes are TRBV5-1 and TRBJ2-1; no clear D. The CDR3 spans 13 residues. Trimming shortened V by 0 bases and J by 6 bases, and 7 bases separated the two germline ends. The germline gives CDR1 SGHRS, CDR2 YFSETQ. In nucleotides, the CDR3 is TGCGCCAGCAGCTTGGCTCCACTCAATGAGCAGTTCTTC. It encodes CASSLAPLNEQFF.

This clone has more than one count but fewer than ten. The chain uses TRBV27 and TRBJ2-2, with TRBD1 matching over 7 bases. Trimming at V came to 3 bases and at J to 0 bases, leaving 4 bases not matched to a gene. CDR3 length equals 16 residues. Germline assignment: CDR1 MNHEY and CDR2 SMNVEV (reference sequence). CDR3 sequence: CASSLTGPANTGELFF. The CDR3 nucleotides read TGTGCCAGCAGTTTGACAGGGCCCGCGAACACCGGGGAGCTGTTTTTT.

The rearrangement joins TRBV5-1 to TRBJ2-1; TRBD1 agrees at 12 bases. Unmatched junction bases numbered 4, after V lost 4 bases and J lost 2 bases. The CDR3 is 16 residues long. Germline lookup yields CDR1 SGHRS and CDR2 YFSETQ. The CDR3 DNA reads TGCGCCAGCAGCGGGGGGACAGGGGGCCCCTACAATGAGCAGTTCTTC. Its translation: CASSGGTGGPYNEQFF. The whole variable domain, filled in from reference TRBV5-1 and TRBJ2-1, reads KAGVTQTPRYLIKTRGQQVTLSCSPISGHRSVSWYQQTPGQGLQFLFEYFSETQRNKGNFPGRFSGRQFSNSRSEMNVSTLELGDSALYLCASSGGTGGPYNEQFFGPGTRLTVL.

The chain has TRBV19 and TRBJ1-1; D not certain. This CDR3 is 15 amino acids long. Trimming stripped 3 bases from V and 4 bases from J, with 15 bases between. Germline-derived CDR1 and CDR2 are LNHDA and SQIVND (reference sequence). CDR3 in DNA: TGTGCCAGTAGTATTGCAGGTTTAGCGGTCACTGAAGCTTTCTTT. Amino acid sequence: CASSIAGLAVTEAFF.

The chain uses TRBV7-2 and TRBJ2-7; the D gene is possibly TRBD2 (7 bases). Germline V gives CDR1 SGHTA, CDR2 FQGNSA. V was pared by 5 bases and J by 0 bases, with 14 bases between. The CDR3 sequence is 15 residues long. The CDR3 sequence: CASSLEGGYSYEQYF. The CDR3 coding sequence is TGTGCCAGCAGCCTCGAGGGGGGGTACTCCTACGAGCAGTACTTC.

The V gene is TRBV3-1 (or the pseudogene TRBV3-2), the J gene TRBJ1-1, with TRBD1 identical over 9 bases. CDR3 length: 13 residues. CDR1 and CDR2 (germline): LGHDT, YNNKEL (reference sequence). With 4 bases clipped from V and 10 bases from J, the junction kept 7 bases outside the gene matches. The CDR3 region is CASSRDREVGAFF. CDR3 in DNA: TGTGCCAGCAGCCGGGACAGGGAAGTTGGAGCTTTCTTT.

The rearrangement uses TRBV7-9 and TRBJ2-3, with 11 bases fitting TRBD1. The V segment lost 4 bases and the J segment 5 bases; nucleotides outside the gene matches: 5. CDR3 length equals 15 residues. CDR1 SEHNR and CDR2 FQNEAQ come from the germline V gene (reference sequence). The CDR3: CASSSPDRGRDTQYF. The CDR3, as DNA: TGTGCCAGCAGCTCCCCGGACAGGGGGCGAGATACGCAGTATTTT.

The chain employs TRBV5-6 and TRBJ1-1; weak D call: TRBD1 (5 bases). The CDR3 loop spans 13 amino acids. V dropped 2 bases and J dropped 5 bases, with 10 bases sitting between them. Germline V gene lookup returns CDR1 SGHDT and CDR2 YYEEEE. The CDR3 DNA follows: TGTGCCAGCAGCTTTACGGGGGGGACTGAAGCTTTCTTT. This codes for CASSFTGGTEAFF.

V gene TRBV6-5 combines with J gene TRBJ1-2; TRBD1 matches at 9 bases. CDR1 MNHEY and CDR2 SVGAGI come from the germline V gene. The V and J ends lost 6 bases and 0 bases, in that order; junction bases with no gene match: 2. This CDR3 contains 14 residues. Here the CDR3 DNA reads TGTGCCAGCAGGGGGACAGGGACTAACTATGGCTACACCTTC. Its translation: CASRGTGTNYGYTF.